One sample yielded the 10 T cell receptor beta chains listed below, sequenced in a study of T cells of healthy individuals. One entry per CDR3 protein results from TCRdb running MiXCR on the 5' RACE reads. In the table there are tens of thousands of distinct CDR3 sequences, around 16% of which are singletons. The receptors here all came from a human donor in good health.

This clonotype was recorded at least ten times. The chain combines TRBV4-1 with TRBJ2-1; TRBD2 matches 9 bases. This CDR3 spans 17 amino acids. The germline CDR1 and CDR2 sequences are MGHRA and YSYEKL. Unmatched junction bases numbered 6, after V lost 0 bases and J lost 3 bases. For the CDR3, the DNA is TGCGCCAGCAGCCAAGACCCTAGCGGGGTCGGCTACAATGAGCAGTTCTTC. Translated: CASSQDPSGVGYNEQFF.

Worth noting for this clonotype: One junction end disagrees with the germline gene, perhaps due to a read error. The gene calls are TRBV9 and TRBJ2-1; maybe TRBD2 (5 bases). CDR1 is SGDLS, CDR2 YYNGEE, per germline. The CDR3 covers 15 residues. CDR3 region: CASSSTGITSNEQFF. DNA of the CDR3: TGTGCCAGCAGCTCCACCGGGATCACATCCAATGAGCAGTTTTTC.

This clonotype showed up many times. The J gene is TRBJ2-5, the V gene TRBV30, with 10 bases lining up with TRBD1. This CDR3 has 13 residues. V shed 4 bases and J 4 bases; nucleotides not matched to a gene: 3. Germline CDR1 GTSNPN, CDR2 SVGIG (reference sequence). The CDR3 is CAWNGQGGETQYF. The CDR3 DNA is TGTGCCTGGAACGGACAGGGGGGAGAGACCCAGTACTTC.

This clonotype appeared a few times. V gene TRBV10-3 combines with J gene TRBJ2-7, with a weak D call TRBD2 (7 bases). V was trimmed by 8 bases and J by 2 bases, leaving 19 bases between them. The CDR3 covers 15 residues. Per the germline V gene, CDR1 is ENHRY and CDR2 is SYGVKD. For the CDR3, the DNA is TGTGCCATCCCTCAGCGGGACAAGGATACCTACGAGCAGTACTTC. Translation gives CAIPQRDKDTYEQYF.

This clonotype was counted only a few times. This chain joins TRBV7-9 and TRBJ2-7, with 8 bases matching TRBD2. This CDR3 comprises 15 residues. V shed 1 base and J 4 bases; nucleotides not matched to a gene: 6. CDR1 SEHNR and CDR2 FQNEAQ come from the germline V gene (reference sequence). The CDR3 DNA is TGTGCCAGCAGCTTAGAAGTAGCGGGAAGGTACGAGCAGTACTTC. It specifies CASSLEVAGRYEQYF.

This clonotype was counted many times. This chain connects TRBV4-2 to TRBJ2-1; 10 nucleotides agree with TRBD2. This CDR3 has 15 amino acids. The V and J ends lost 0 bases and 7 bases, in that order; junction bases with no gene match: 3. CDR1 LGHNA and CDR2 YNFKEQ come from the germline V gene. The CDR3 is CASSQETSGVNEQFF. CDR3 coding DNA: TGTGCCAGCAGCCAAGAAACTAGCGGGGTGAATGAGCAGTTCTTC.

The chain carries TRBV5-5 and TRBJ1-4, with a tentative D call TRBD1 (6 bases). This CDR3 is 14 amino acids long. Germline V CDR1 and CDR2: SGHKS, YYEKEE (reference sequence). With 3 bases removed from V and 4 bases from J, the gap between germline ends came to 10 bases. CDR3 bases: TGTGCCAGCAGCTCCGGACAGTTTAATGAAAAACTGTTTTTT. This translates into CASSSGQFNEKLFF.

This clonotype has just a few counts. This rearrangement joins TRBV5-1 to TRBJ2-1; TRBD1 aligns across 10 bases. Per the germline V gene, CDR1 is SGHRS and CDR2 is YFSETQ. V lost 3 bases, J lost 2 bases, and 2 bases stayed unmatched. The CDR3 is made up of 15 amino acids. CDR3 in amino acids: CASSWDRGTYNEQFF. The CDR3 DNA sequence: TGCGCCAGCAGCTGGGACAGGGGCACCTACAATGAGCAGTTCTTC.

This clonotype was detected only a few times. V is TRBV7-3 and J is TRBJ1-1; 7 bases fit TRBD1. This CDR3 contains 14 residues. Losses at the gene ends were 5 bases for V and 2 bases for J; bases not matched to a gene: 5. Germline CDR1 is SGHTA and CDR2 is FQGTGA. The CDR3 sequence: CASSPTGVNTEAFF. CDR3 in DNA: TGTGCCAGCAGCCCCACAGGGGTAAACACTGAAGCTTTCTTT. Supplemented by reference TRBV7-3 and TRBJ1-1, the full variable domain reads GAGVSQTPSNKVTEKGKYVELRCDPISGHTALYWYRQSLGQGPEFLIYFQGTGAADDSGLPNDRFFAVRPEGSVSTLKIQRTERGDSAVYLCASSPTGVNTEAFFGQGTRLTVV.

V usage is TRBV28 and J usage is TRBJ2-6, with D unclear. With 9 bases removed from V and 0 bases from J, the gap between germline ends came to 6 bases. Germline V lookup: CDR1 MDHEN, CDR2 SYDVKM. There are 13 residues in the CDR3. The CDR3 protein is CASLPSGANVLTF. The DNA for the CDR3 is TGTGCCAGTCTCCCCTCTGGGGCCAACGTCCTGACTTTC. Complete variable domain (other parts from reference TRBV28 and TRBJ2-6): DVKVTQSSRYLVKRTGEKVFLECVQDMDHENMFWYRQDPGLGLRLIYFSYDVKMKEKGDIPEGYSVSREKKERFSLILESASTNQTSMYLCASLPSGANVLTFGAGSRLTVL.